These T cell receptor beta chains were read from a single sample in a study of early T cells in non-severe SARS-CoV-2 infection. One entry per CDR3 protein results from TCRdb running MiXCR on the 5' RACE reads. Altogether about 34,000 distinct CDR3 sequences are present, approximately 7.1% being singletons, with the ten largest covering 10% to 15%. The sample was whole blood, taken at baseline. The receptor source for this set is an adult who was a healthcare worker with PCR-confirmed SARS-CoV-2 infection or an uninfected control (not recorded which). CDR3s leave out the opening cysteine and the closing phenylalanine or tryptophan.

CDR3	V	J
ASSPVRAQETQY	TRBV7-9	TRBJ2-5
ASSPDLGQGRFTYEQY	TRBV7-9	TRBJ2-7
ASSSIPLTPRIGETQY	TRBV28	TRBJ2-5
ASSRGPLGTGANVLT	TRBV2	TRBJ2-6
ASSLVGDSNQPQH	TRBV7-2	TRBJ1-5
ASSLSGGSYEQY	TRBV6-5	TRBJ2-7
ASRGTGTYGNTIY	TRBV2	TRBJ1-3
SVGQGGNNEQF	TRBV29-1	TRBJ2-1
ASSLVVQKQF	TRBV11-3	TRBJ2-1
ASSPRSLFGTENTEAF	TRBV18	TRBJ1-1
ASSGGTSEMGEQY	TRBV6-5	TRBJ2-7
ASSHEEGEVDTQY	TRBV4-1	TRBJ2-3
ASSRTVAGNTIY	TRBV12-3/TRBV12-4	TRBJ1-3
ASSSGLVYNEQF	TRBV7-9	TRBJ2-1
ASSPFEETQY	TRBV18	TRBJ2-5
ASSFPRGANEKLF	TRBV5-5	TRBJ1-4
ASSVGSSTDTQY	TRBV9	TRBJ2-3